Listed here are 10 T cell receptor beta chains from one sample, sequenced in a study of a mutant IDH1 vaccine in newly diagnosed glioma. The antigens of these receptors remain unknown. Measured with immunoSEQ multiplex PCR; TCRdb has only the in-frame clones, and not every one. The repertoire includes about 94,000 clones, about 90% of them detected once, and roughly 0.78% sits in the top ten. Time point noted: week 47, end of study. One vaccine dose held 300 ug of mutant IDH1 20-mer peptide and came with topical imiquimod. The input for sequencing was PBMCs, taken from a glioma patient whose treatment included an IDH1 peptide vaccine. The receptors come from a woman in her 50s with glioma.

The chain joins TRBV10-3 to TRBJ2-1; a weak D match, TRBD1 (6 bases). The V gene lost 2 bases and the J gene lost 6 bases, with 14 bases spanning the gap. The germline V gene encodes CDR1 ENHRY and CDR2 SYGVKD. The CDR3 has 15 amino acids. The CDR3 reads CAISETGKEGNEQFF. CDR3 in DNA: TGTGCCATCAGTGAGACAGGGAAAGAGGGCAATGAGCAGTTCTTC.

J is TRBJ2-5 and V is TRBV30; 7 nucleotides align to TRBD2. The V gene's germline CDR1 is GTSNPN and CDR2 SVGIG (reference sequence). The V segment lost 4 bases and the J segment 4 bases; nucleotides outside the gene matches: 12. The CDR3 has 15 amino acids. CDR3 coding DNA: TGTGCCTGGAATGCGGGACTACGTCTCGGAGAGACCCAGTACTTC. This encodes CAWNAGLRLGETQYF.

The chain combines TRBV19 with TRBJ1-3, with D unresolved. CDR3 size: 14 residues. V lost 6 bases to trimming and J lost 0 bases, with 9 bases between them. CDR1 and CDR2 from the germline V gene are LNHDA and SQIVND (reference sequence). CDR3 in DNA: TGTGCCAGTAGGCCTATGAGCTCTGGAAACACCATATATTTT. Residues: CASRPMSSGNTIYF.

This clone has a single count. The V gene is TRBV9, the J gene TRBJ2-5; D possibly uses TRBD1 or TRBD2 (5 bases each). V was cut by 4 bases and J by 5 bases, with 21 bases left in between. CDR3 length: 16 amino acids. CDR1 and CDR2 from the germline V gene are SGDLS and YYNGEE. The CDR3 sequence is CASSRLVGGTAETQYF. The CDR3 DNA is TGTGCCAGCAGCCGCCTGGTAGGTGGGACCGCGGAGACCCAGTACTTC.

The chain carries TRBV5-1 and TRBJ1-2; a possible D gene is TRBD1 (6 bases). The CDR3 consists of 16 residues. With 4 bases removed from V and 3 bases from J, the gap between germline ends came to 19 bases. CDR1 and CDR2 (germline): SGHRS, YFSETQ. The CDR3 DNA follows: TGCGCCAGCAGCCCGTCGGCCGGGGGCAGGGACTATGGCTACACCTTC. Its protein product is CASSPSAGGRDYGYTF.

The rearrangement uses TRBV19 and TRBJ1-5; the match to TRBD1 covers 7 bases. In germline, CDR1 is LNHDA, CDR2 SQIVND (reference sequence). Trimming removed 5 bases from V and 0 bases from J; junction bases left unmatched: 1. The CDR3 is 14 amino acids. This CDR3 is CASSYRGSNQPQHF. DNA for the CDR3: TGTGCCAGTAGTTACAGGGGTAGCAATCAGCCCCAGCATTTT.

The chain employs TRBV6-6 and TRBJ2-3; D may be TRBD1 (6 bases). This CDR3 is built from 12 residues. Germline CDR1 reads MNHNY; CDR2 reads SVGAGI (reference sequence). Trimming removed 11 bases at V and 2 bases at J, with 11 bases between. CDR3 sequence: CAGAGDTDTQYF. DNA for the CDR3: TGTGCCGGGGCAGGGGACACAGATACGCAGTATTTT.

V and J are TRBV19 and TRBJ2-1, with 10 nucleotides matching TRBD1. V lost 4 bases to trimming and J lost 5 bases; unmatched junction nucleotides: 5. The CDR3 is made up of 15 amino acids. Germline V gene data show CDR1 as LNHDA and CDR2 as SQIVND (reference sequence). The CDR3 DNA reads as TGTGCCAGTAGTAAAGGACAGGGGGGCCACAATGAGCAGTTCTTC. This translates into CASSKGQGGHNEQFF.

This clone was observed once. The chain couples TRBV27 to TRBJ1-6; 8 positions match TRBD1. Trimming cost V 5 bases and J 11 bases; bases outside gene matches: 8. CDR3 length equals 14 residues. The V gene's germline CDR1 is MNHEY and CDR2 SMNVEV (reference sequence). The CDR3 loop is CASSPRQGRAPLHF. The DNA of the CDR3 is TGTGCCAGCAGTCCCCGACAGGGGAGGGCACCCCTCCACTTT.

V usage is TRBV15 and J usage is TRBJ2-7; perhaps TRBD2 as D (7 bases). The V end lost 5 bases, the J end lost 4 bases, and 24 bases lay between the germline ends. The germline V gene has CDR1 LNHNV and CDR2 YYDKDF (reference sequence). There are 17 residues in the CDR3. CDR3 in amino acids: CATSVPGEGPNGYEQYF. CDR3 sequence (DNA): TGTGCCACCAGCGTCCCAGGGGAGGGCCCCAATGGTTACGAGCAGTACTTC.